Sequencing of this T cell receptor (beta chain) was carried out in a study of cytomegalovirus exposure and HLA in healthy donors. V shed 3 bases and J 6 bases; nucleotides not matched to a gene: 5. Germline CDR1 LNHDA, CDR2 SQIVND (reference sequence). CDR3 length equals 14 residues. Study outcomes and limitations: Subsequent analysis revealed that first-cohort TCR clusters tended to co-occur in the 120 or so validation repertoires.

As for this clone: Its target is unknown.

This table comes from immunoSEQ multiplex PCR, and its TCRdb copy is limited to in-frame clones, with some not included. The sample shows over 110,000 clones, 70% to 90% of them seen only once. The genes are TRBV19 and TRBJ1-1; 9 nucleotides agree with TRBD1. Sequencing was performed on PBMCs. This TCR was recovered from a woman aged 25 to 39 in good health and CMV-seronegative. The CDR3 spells CASSITGGAAEAFF. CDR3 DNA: TGTGCCAGTAGTATCACAGGGGGCGCGGCTGAAGCTTTCTTT.